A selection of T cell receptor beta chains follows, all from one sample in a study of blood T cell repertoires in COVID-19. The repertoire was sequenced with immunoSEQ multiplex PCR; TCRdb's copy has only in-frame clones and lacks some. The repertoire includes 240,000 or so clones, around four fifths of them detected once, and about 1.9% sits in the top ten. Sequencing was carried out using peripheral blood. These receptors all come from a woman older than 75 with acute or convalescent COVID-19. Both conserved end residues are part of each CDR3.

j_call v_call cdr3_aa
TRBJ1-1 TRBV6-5 CASRMRGQNTEAFF
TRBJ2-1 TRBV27 CASSSPGLAGYYNEQFF
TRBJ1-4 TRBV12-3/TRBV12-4 CASSTGTGGKLFF
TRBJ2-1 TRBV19 CASSISLNNEQFF
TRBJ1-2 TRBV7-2 CASSPGQGRANYGYTF
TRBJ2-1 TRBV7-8 CASSSSSQTSGANEQFF
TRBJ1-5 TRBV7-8 CASSRTGRHQPQHF
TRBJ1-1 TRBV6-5 CASSYRQMNTEAFF
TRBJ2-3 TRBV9 CASSVGLPTDTQYF
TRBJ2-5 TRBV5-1 CASSLGWARGLQETQYF
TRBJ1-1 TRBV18 CASSPPTGLNTEAFF
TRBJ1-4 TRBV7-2 CASSLKTGGRNEKLFF
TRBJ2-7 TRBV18 CASSPIGQGANEQYF
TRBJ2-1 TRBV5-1 CASSPGGISNEQFF
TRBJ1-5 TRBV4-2 CASSQGTGVGNQPQHF
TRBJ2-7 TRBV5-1 CASSLALLISEQYF
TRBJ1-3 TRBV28 CASSFRPLSGNTIYF
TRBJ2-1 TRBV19 CASSMDTSGYNEQFF
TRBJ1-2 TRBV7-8 CASSPWTGGIYGYTF
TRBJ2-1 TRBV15 CATSRGTGGNEQFF
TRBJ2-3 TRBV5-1 CASSREEDTQYF
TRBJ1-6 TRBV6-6 CASRRADRGNSPLHF
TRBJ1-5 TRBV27 CASSPRRNQPQHF
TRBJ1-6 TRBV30 CAWSAVRTGNSPLHF
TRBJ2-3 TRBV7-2 CASSLGALKSWDTQYF
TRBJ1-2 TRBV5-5 CASSPTGGSYGYTF
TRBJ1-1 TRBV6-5 CASSNVKSSAEAFF
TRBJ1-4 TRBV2 CASSDKDRGGKLFF
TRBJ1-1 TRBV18 CASSPRGRSEAFF
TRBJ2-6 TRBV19 CASSIEQGRPGLSGANVLTF
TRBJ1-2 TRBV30 CAWSRQGFGYGYTF
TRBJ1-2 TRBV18 CASSPRQGRAGYYGYTF
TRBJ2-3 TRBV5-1 CASSLAGTDTQYF
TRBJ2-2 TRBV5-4 CASSRGSGTGVSGELFF
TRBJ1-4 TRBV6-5 CASSLGRWEKLFF
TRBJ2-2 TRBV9 CASSVYRAGDFTGELFF
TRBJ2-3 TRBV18 CASSPLGLAVQDTQYF
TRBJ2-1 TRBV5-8 CASSLATAMWQFF
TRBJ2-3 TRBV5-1 CASSPNQREMDTQYF
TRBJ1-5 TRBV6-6 CASSLTGPYSNQPQHF
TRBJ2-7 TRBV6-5 CASRGGSLGSYEQYF
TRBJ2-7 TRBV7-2 CASSLEVAGGSYEQYF
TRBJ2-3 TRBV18 CASSVWKDSSSTDTQYF
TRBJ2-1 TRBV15 CATSRQLDNEQFF
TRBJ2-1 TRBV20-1 CSASGLAGGLSSYNEQFF
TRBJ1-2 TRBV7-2 CASSPQGLNYGYTF
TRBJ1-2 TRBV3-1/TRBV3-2 CASSQGNRARSRAGYTF
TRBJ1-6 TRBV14 CASSQDLGVTGGINSPLHF
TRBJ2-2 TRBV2 CASGTSGGRAGELFF
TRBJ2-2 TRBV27 CASRKQGAGELFF
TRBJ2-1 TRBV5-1 CASSLLGAEQFF
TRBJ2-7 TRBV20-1 CSASGKKRGEQYF